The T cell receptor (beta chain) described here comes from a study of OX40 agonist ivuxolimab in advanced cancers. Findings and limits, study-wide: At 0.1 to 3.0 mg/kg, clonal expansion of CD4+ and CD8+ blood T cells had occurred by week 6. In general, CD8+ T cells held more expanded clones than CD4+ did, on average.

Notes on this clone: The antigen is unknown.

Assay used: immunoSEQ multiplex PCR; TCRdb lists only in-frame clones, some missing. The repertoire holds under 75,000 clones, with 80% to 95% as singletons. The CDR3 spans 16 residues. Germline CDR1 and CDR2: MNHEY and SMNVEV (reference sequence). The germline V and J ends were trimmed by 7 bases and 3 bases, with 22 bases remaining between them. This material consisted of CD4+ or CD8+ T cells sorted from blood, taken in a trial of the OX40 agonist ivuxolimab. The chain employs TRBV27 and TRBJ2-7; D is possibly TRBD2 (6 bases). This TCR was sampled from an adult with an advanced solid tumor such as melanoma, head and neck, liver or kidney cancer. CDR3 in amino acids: CASTPSAGEENYEQYF. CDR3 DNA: TGTGCCAGCACCCCCTCGGCCGGGGAGGAGAACTACGAGCAGTACTTC.